The clone carrying this TCR beta chain occurred many times. This entry comes from a study of blood T cell repertoires in COVID-19. The wider study: Italy, Spain and the United States were the sources of the convalescent and acute COVID-19 samples. Nucleic acid was either cDNA or gDNA, and it came from T cells, B-cell-depleted T cells, or PBMCs.

Original methodology: Nucleated cell number was recorded as an estimate derived from reference gene primer amplification. TCRdb's table, derived via immunoSEQ multiplex PCR, lists solely in-frame clones and lacks some. V and J calls plus clone size are reproduced from that table; the DNA served to infer D and trimming. The sample carries roughly 260,000 clones, over 75% recorded once. CDR3 length equals 13 residues. Germline CDR1 and CDR2: SQVTM and ANQGSEA. Trimming left V 5 bases short and J 6 bases short, with 16 bases between. The chain has TRBV29-1 and TRBJ1-2; D gene ambiguous. The sample taken for sequencing was peripheral blood. The origin of this receptor is a woman aged 40 to 49 who had recovered from COVID-19. The CDR3 DNA reads as TGCAGCGTTATCGGGGAATTTTCGGATGGCTACACCTTC. Amino acids: CSVIGEFSDGYTF.